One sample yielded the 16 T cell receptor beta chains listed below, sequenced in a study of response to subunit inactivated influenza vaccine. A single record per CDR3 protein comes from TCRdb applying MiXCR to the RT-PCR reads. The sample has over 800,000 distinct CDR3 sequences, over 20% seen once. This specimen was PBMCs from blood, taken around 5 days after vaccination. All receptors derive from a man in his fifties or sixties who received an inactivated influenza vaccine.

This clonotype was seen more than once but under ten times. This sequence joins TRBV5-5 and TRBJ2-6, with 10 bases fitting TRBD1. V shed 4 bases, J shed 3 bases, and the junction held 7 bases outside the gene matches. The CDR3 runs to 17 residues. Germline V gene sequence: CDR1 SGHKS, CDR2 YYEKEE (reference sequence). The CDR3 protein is CASSLGQGFLGANVLTF. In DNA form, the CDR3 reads TGTGCCAGCAGCCTGGGACAGGGGTTTCTTGGGGCCAACGTCCTGACTTTC.

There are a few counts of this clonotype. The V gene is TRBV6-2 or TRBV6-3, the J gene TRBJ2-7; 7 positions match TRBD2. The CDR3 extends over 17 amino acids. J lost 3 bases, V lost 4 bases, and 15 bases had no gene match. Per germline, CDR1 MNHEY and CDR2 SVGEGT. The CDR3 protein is CASSLAGDYLMIYEQYF. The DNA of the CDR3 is TGTGCCAGCAGTTTGGCGGGGGATTACCTGATGATCTACGAGCAGTACTTC.

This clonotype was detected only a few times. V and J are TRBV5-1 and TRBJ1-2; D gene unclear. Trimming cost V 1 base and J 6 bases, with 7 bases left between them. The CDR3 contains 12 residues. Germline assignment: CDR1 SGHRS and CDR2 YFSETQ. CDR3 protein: CASSLTGNGYTF. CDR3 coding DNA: TGCGCCAGCAGCTTGACTGGGAATGGCTACACCTTC.

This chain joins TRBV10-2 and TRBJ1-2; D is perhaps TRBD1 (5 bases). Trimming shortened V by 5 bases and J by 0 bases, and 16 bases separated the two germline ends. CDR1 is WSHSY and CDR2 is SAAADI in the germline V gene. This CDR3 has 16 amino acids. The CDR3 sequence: CASSPGPIYSNYGYTF. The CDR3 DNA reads TGCGCCAGCAGTCCGGGACCGATATACTCTAACTATGGCTACACCTTC.

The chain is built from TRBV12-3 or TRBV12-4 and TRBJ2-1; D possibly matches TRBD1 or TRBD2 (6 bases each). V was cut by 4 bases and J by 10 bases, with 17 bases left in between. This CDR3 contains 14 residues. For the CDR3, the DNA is TGTGCCAGCAGTTCTTCCGGGGGCGCTTTAGAGCAGTTCTTC. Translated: CASSSSGGALEQFF.

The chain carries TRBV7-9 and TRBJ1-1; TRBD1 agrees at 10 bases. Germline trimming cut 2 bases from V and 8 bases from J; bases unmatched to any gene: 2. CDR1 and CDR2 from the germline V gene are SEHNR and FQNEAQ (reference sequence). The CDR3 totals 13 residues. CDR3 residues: CASSLRDRGEAFF. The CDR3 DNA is TGTGCCAGCAGCTTACGGGACAGGGGAGAAGCTTTCTTT.

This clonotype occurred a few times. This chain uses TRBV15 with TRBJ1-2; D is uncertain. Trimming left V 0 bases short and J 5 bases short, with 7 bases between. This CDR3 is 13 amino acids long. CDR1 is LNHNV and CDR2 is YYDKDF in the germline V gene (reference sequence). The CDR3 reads CATSRDNGYGYTF. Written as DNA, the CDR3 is TGTGCCACCAGCAGAGATAATGGGTATGGCTACACCTTC.

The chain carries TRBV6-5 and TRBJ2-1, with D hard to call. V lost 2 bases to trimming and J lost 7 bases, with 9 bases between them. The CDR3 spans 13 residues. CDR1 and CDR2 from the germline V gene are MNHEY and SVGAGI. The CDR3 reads CASSYPPGNEQFF. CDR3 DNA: TGTGCCAGCAGTTACCCGCCGGGTAATGAGCAGTTCTTC.

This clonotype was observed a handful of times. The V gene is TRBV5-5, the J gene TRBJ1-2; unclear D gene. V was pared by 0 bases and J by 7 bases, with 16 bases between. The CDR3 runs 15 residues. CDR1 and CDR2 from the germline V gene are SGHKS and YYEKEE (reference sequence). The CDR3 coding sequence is TGTGCCAGCAGCTTGGCTCAGCAAAGTCCTTTTGGCTACACCTTC. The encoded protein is CASSLAQQSPFGYTF.

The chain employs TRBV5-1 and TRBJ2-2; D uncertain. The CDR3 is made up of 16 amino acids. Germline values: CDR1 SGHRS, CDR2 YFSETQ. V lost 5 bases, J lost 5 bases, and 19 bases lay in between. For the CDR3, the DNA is TGCGCCAGCAGTCCTTCCGCACCCGTCGGGACCGGGGAGCTGTTTTTT. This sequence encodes CASSPSAPVGTGELFF. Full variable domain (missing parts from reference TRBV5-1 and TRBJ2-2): KAGVTQTPRYLIKTRGQQVTLSCSPISGHRSVSWYQQTPGQGLQFLFEYFSETQRNKGNFPGRFSGRQFSNSRSEMNVSTLELGDSALYLCASSPSAPVGTGELFFGEGSRLTVL.

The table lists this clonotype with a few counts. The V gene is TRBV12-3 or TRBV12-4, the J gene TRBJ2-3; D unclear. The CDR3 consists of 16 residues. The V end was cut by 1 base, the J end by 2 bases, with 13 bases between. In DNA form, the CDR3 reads TGTGCCAGCAGTTTAGTGGCCGTATCGCCCACAGATACGCAGTATTTT. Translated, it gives CASSLVAVSPTDTQYF.

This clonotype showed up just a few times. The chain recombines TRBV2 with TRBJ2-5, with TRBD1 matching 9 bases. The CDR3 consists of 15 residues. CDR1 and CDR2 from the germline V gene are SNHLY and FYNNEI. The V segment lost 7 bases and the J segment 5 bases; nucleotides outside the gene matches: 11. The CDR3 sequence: CASMEGQGAFETQYF. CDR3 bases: TGTGCCAGCATGGAGGGACAGGGTGCCTTCGAGACCCAGTACTTC.

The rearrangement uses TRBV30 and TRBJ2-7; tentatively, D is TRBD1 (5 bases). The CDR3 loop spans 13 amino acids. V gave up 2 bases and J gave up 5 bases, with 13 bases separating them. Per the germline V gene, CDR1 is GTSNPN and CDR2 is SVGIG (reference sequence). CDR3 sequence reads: CAWSQGLRHEQYF. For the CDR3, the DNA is TGTGCCTGGAGTCAGGGTCTCCGCCACGAGCAGTACTTC.

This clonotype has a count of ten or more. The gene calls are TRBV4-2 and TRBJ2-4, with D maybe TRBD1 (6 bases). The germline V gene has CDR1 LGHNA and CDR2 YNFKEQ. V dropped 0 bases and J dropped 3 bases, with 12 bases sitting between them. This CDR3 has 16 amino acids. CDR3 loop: CASSQDEGVGKNIQYF. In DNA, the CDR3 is TGTGCCAGCAGCCAAGATGAGGGGGTGGGCAAAAACATTCAGTACTTC.

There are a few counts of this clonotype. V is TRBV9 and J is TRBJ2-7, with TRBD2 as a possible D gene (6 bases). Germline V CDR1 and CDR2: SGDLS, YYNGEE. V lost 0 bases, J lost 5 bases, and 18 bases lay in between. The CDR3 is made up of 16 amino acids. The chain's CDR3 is CASSVGSFGGVHEQYF. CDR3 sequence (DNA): TGTGCCAGCAGCGTAGGATCTTTCGGCGGGGTCCACGAGCAGTACTTC.

The CDR3 here is CASSLAVVDGPYEQYF. The CDR3 region has the DNA TGCGCCAGCAGCTTGGCCGTAGTTGACGGCCCCTACGAGCAGTACTTC. The rearrangement uses TRBV5-1 and TRBJ2-7; D ambiguous. CDR3 length equals 16 residues. V shed 0 bases and J shed 2 bases, with 15 bases lying between them. CDR1 and CDR2 (germline): SGHRS, YFSETQ.